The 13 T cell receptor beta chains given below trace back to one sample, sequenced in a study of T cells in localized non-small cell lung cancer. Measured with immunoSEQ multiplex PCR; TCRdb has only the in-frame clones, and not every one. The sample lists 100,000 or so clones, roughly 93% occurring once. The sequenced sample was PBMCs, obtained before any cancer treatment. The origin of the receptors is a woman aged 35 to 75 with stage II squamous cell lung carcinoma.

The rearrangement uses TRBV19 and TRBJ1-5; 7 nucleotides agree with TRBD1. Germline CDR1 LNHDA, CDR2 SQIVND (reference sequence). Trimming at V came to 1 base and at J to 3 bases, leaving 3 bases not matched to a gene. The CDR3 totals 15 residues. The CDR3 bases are TGTGCCAGTAGTATAGGCGGGACAGTCAATCAGCCCCAGCATTTT. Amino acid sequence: CASSIGGTVNQPQHF.

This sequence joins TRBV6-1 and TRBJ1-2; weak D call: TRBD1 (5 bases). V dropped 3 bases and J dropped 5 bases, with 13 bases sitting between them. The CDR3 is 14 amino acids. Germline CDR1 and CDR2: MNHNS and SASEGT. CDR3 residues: CASSDWGIGYGYTF. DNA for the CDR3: TGTGCCAGCAGTGATTGGGGGATCGGGTATGGCTACACCTTC.

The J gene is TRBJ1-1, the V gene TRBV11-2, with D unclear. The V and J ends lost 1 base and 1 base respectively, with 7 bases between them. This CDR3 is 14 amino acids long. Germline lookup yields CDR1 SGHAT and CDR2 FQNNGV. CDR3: CASSLATKNTEAFF. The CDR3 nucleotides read TGTGCCAGCAGCTTAGCCACCAAGAACACTGAAGCTTTCTTT.

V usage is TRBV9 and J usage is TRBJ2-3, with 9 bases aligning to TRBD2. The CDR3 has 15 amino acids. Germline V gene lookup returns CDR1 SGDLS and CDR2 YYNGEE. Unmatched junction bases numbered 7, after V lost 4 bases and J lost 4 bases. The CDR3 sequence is CASSSPTSGADTQYF. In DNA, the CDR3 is TGTGCCAGCAGCTCTCCGACTAGCGGCGCAGATACGCAGTATTTT. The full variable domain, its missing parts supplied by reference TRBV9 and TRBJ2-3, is DSGVTQTPKHLITATGQRVTLRCSPRSGDLSVYWYQQSLDQGLQFLIQYYNGEERAKGNILERFSAQQFPDLHSELNLSSLELGDSALYFCASSSPTSGADTQYFGPGTRLTVL.

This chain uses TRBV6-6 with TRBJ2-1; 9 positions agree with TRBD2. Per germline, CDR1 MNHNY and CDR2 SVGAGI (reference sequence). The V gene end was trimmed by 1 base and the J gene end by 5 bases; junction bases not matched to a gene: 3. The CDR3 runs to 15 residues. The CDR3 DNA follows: TGTGCCAGCAGTTACTTAGCGGGAGTAGACAATGAGCAGTTCTTC. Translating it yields CASSYLAGVDNEQFF.

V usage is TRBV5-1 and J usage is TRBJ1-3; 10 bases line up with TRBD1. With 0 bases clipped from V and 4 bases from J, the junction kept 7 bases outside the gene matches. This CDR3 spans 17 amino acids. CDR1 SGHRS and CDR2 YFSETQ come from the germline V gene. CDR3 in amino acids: CASSLAPTGGVGNTIYF. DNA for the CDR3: TGCGCCAGCAGCTTGGCCCCGACAGGGGGCGTCGGAAACACCATATATTTT. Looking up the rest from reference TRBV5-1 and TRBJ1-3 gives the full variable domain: KAGVTQTPRYLIKTRGQQVTLSCSPISGHRSVSWYQQTPGQGLQFLFEYFSETQRNKGNFPGRFSGRQFSNSRSEMNVSTLELGDSALYLCASSLAPTGGVGNTIYFGEGSWLTVV.

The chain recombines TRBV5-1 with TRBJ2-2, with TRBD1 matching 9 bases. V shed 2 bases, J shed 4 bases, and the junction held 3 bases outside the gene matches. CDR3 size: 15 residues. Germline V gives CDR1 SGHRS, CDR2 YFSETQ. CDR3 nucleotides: TGCGCCAGCAGCTTCCTGACAGGGGGCACCGGGGAGCTGTTTTTT. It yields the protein CASSFLTGGTGELFF.

CDR3 loop: CASSRSEAGANYGYTF. The CDR3 coding sequence is TGCGCCAGCAGCCGGTCTGAGGCAGGCGCTAACTATGGCTACACCTTC. This chain connects TRBV4-1 to TRBJ1-2; D is uncertain. The CDR3 spans 16 residues. V was clipped by 4 bases and J by 0 bases, with 15 bases between them. Germline V gives CDR1 MGHRA, CDR2 YSYEKL.

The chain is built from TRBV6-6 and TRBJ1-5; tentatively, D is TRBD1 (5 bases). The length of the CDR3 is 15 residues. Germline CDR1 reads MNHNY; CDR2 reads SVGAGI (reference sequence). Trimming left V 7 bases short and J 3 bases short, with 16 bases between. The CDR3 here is CASNQRGVINQPQHF. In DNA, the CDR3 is TGTGCCAGCAACCAGAGAGGGGTGATCAATCAGCCCCAGCATTTT.

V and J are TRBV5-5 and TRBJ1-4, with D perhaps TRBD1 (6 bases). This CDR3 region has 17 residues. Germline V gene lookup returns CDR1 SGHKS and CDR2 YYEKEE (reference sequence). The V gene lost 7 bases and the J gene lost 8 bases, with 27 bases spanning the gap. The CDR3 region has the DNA TGTGCCAGCCACCGGGGGGCGGGGGGCCCCCGGGTAGAAAAACTGTTTTTT. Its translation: CASHRGAGGPRVEKLFF.

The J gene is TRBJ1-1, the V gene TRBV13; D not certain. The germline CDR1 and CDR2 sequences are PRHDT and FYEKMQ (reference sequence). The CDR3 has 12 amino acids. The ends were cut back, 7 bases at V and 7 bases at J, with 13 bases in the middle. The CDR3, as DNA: TGTGCCAGCAACGCGGCCCTGGGTGAAGCTTTCTTT. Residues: CASNAALGEAFF.

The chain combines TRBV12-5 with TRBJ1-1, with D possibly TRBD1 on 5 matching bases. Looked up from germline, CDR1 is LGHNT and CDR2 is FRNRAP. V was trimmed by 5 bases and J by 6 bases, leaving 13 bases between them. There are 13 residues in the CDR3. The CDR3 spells CASGTGILAEAFF. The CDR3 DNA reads TGTGCTAGTGGTACAGGAATCTTGGCTGAAGCTTTCTTT.

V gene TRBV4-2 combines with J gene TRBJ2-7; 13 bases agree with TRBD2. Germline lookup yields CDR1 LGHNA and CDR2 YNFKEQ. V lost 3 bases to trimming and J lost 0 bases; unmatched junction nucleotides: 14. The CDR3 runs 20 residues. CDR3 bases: TGTGCCAGCAGCCAGGTCCGACGGACTAGCGGGAGCGCAAACTCCTACGAGCAGTACTTC. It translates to CASSQVRRTSGSANSYEQYF.